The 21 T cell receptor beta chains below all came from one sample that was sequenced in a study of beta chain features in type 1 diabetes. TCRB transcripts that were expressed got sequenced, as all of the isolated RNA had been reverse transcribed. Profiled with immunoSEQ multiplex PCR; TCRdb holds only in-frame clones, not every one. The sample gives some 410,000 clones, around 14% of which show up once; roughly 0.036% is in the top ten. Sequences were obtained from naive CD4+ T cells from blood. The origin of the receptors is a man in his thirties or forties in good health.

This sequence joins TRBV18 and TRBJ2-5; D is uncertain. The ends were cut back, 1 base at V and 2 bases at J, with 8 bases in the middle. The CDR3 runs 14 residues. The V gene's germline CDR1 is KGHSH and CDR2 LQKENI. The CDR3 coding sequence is TGTGCCAGCTCACCACGTGCGACTCAAGAGACCCAGTACTTC. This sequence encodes CASSPRATQETQYF.

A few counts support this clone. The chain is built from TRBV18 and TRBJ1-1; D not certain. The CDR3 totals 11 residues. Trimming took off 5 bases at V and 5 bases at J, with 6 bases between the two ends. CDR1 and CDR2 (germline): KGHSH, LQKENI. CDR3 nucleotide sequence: TGTGCCAGCTCATCCAAAACTGAAGCTTTCTTT. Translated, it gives CASSSKTEAFF.

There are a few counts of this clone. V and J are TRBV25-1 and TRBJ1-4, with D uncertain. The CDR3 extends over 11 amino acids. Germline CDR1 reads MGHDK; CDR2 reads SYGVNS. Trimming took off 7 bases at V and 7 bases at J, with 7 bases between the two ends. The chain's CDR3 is CASKVVEKLFF. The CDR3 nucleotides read TGTGCCAGCAAGGTGGTTGAAAAACTGTTTTTT.

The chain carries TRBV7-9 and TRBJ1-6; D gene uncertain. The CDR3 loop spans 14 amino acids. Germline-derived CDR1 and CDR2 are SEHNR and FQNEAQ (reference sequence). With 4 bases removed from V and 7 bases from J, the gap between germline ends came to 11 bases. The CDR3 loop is CASSSGGGNSPLHF. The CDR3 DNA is TGTGCCAGCAGCTCGGGCGGAGGGAATTCACCCCTCCACTTT.

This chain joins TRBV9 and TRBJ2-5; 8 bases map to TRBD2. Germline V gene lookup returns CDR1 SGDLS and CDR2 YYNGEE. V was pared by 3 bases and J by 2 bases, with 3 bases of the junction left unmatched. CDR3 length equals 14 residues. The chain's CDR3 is CASSAGLGQETQYF. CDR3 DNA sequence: TGTGCCAGCAGCGCGGGACTAGGACAAGAGACCCAGTACTTC.

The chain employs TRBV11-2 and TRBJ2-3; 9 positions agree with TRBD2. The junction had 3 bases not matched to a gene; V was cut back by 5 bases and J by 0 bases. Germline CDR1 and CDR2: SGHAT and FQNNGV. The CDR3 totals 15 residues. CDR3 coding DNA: TGTGCCAGCAGCGTAGCGGGGGTTAGCACAGATACGCAGTATTTT. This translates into CASSVAGVSTDTQYF.

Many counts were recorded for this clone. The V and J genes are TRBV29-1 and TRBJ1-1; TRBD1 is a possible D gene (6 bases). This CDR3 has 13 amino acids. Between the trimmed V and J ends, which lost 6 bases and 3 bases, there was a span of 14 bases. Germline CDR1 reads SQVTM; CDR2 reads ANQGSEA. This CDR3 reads CSVETGIDTEAFF. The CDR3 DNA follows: TGCAGCGTAGAGACAGGTATTGACACTGAAGCTTTCTTT.

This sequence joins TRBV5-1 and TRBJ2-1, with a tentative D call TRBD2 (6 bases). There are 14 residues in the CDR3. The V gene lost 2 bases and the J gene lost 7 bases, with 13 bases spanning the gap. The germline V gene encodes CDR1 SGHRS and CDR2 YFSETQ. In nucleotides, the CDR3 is TGCGCCAGCAGCTTCTCCACCGCGGGAAATGAGCAGTTCTTC. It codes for CASSFSTAGNEQFF.

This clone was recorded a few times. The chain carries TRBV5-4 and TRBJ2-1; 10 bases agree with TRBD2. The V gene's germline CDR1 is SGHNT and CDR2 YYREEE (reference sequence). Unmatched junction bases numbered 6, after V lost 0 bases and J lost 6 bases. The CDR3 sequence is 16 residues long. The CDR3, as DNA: TGTGCCAGCAGCTTGGGGACTAGCGGTCGAGGCAATGAGCAGTTCTTC. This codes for CASSLGTSGRGNEQFF.

The DNA of the CDR3 is TGTGCCAGCAGCTTAGGTGGGGACGGCACAGATACGCAGTATTTT. Its translation is CASSLGGDGTDTQYF. The rearrangement uses TRBV7-7 and TRBJ2-3; either TRBD1 or TRBD2 may fit D (5 bases each). The CDR3 sequence is 15 residues long. V was cut by 1 base and J by 1 base, with 9 bases left in between. CDR1 and CDR2 from the germline V gene are SSHAT and FNYEAQ (reference sequence).

The CDR3 here is CASSATSGGNTDTQYF. CDR3 DNA sequence: TGTGCCAGCAGCGCAACTAGCGGGGGAAACACAGATACGCAGTATTTT. The chain recombines TRBV7-3 with TRBJ2-3, with 11 bases identical to TRBD2. The J segment lost 2 bases and the V segment lost 5 bases, leaving 6 bases of the junction unmatched. The germline V gene encodes CDR1 SGHTA and CDR2 FQGTGA. CDR3 length equals 16 residues.

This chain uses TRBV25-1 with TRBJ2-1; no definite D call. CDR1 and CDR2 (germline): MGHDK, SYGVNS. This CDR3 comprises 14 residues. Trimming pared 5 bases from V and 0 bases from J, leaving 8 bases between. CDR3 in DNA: TGTGCCAGCAGTAGCGCCATCTCCTACAATGAGCAGTTCTTC. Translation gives CASSSAISYNEQFF.

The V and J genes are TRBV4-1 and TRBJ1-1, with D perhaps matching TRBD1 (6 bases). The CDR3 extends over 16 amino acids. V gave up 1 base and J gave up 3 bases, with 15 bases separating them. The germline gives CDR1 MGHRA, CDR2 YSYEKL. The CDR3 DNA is TGCGCCAGCAGCCAAGGCCCCGGTGAGGGGGACACTGAAGCTTTCTTT. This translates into CASSQGPGEGDTEAFF.

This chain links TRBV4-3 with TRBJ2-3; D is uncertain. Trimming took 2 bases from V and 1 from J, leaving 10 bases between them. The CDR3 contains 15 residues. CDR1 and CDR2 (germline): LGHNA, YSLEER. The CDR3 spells CASSQRPTGTDTQYF. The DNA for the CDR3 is TGCGCCAGCAGCCAAAGGCCAACGGGCACAGATACGCAGTATTTT.

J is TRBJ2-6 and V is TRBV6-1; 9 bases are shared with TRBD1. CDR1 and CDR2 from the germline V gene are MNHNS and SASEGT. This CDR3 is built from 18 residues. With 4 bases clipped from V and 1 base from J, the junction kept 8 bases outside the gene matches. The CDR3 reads CASSGRQGEDSGANVLTF. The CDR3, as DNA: TGTGCCAGCAGTGGACGACAGGGGGAAGATTCTGGGGCCAACGTCCTGACTTTC.

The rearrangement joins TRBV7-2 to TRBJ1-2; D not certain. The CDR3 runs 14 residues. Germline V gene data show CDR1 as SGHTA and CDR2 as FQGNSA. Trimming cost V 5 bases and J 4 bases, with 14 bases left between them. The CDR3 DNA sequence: TGTGCCAGCAGCGCAAGAGATCGGGCCTATGGCTACACCTTC. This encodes CASSARDRAYGYTF.

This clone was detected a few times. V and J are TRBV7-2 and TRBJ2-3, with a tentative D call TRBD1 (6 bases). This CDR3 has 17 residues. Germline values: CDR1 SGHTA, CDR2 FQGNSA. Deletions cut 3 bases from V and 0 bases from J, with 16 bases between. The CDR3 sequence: CASSLGNRAPSTDTQYF. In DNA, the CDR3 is TGTGCCAGCAGCTTGGGGAACAGGGCCCCTAGCACAGATACGCAGTATTTT.

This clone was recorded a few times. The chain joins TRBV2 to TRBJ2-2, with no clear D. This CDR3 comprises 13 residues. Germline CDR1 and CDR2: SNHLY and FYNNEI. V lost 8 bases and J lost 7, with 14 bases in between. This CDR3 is CASQVNGVGELFF. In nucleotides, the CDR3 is TGTGCCAGCCAGGTTAACGGAGTCGGGGAGCTGTTTTTT.

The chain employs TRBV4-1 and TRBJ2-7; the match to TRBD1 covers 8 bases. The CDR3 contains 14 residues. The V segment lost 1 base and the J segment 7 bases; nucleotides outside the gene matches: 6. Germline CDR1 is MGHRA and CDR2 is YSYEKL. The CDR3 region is CASSQGQGAREQYF. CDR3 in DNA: TGCGCCAGCAGCCAAGGGCAGGGGGCAAGAGAGCAGTACTTC.

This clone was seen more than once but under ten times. CDR3 in amino acids: CSAAGQVGILVWGYTF. The CDR3 region has the DNA TGCAGCGCCGCGGGGCAAGTGGGAATCCTGGTGTGGGGCTACACCTTC. This chain uses TRBV29-1 with TRBJ1-2; D may be TRBD1 (5 bases). The CDR3 contains 16 residues. Trimming took 7 bases from V and 8 from J, leaving 29 bases between them. CDR1 and CDR2 (germline): SQVTM, ANQGSEA.

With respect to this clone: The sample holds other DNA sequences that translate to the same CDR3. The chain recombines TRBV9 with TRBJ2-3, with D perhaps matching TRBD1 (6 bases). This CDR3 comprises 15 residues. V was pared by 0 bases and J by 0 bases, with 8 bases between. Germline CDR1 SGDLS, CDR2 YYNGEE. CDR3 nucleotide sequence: TGTGCCAGCAGCGTAGTGGGGGCAAGCACAGATACGCAGTATTTT. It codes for CASSVVGASTDTQYF.